The 9 T cell receptor beta chains reported below all come from one sample, sequenced in a study of blood T cell repertoires in COVID-19. Profiling relied on immunoSEQ multiplex PCR, and the TCRdb table lists in-frame clones only, not all of them. The sample lists about 260,000 clones, 75% to 90% occurring once. The material sequenced was peripheral blood. These receptors were taken from a man aged 25 to 40 with active or convalescent COVID-19.

This clone was counted once. The chain combines TRBV18 with TRBJ2-1; 9 nucleotides align to TRBD1. V shed 3 bases and J 7 bases; nucleotides not matched to a gene: 1. Germline V CDR1 and CDR2: KGHSH, LQKENI. The CDR3 is 13 residues long. CDR3 coding DNA: TGTGCCAGCTCACCCGGACAGGGGAATGAGCAGTTCTTC. This codes for CASSPGQGNEQFF.

V usage is TRBV2 and J usage is TRBJ2-2; D is possibly TRBD1 (6 bases). The CDR3 sequence is 15 residues long. Germline V gene sequence: CDR1 SNHLY, CDR2 FYNNEI. V was trimmed by 2 bases and J by 5 bases, leaving 12 bases between them. The CDR3 DNA reads TGTGCCAGCAGTGAATCCAGGGGCTGGACCGGGGAGCTGTTTTTT. This codes for CASSESRGWTGELFF.

This rearrangement joins TRBV19 to TRBJ2-2, with TRBD1 identical over 12 bases. The CDR3 has 14 residues. V dropped 10 bases and J dropped 5; count of bases not matched to a gene: 5. The germline V gene encodes CDR1 LNHDA and CDR2 SQIVND (reference sequence). CDR3 residues: CAISGQGATGELFF. CDR3 sequence (DNA): TGTGCCATTTCGGGACAGGGGGCAACCGGGGAGCTGTTTTTT.

The sample holds many counts of this clone. Other DNA sequences in the sample encode the same CDR3. V usage is TRBV5-1 and J usage is TRBJ2-3; D may be TRBD2 (6 bases). There are 15 residues in the CDR3. The V gene lost 0 bases and the J gene lost 0 bases, with 8 bases spanning the gap. The germline gives CDR1 SGHRS, CDR2 YFSETQ. Here the CDR3 reads CASSLDRGSTDTQYF. The CDR3 DNA follows: TGCGCCAGCAGCTTGGATCGGGGGAGCACAGATACGCAGTATTTT.

V usage is TRBV3-1 (or the pseudogene TRBV3-2) and J usage is TRBJ2-3, with no clear D. Per the germline V gene, CDR1 is LGHDT and CDR2 is YNNKEL (reference sequence). The CDR3 spans 15 residues. The ends were cut back, 1 base at V and 0 bases at J, with 8 bases in the middle. This chain's CDR3 is CASSQGATSTDTQYF. The CDR3 region has the DNA TGTGCCAGCAGCCAAGGTGCAACTAGCACAGATACGCAGTATTTT.

V usage is TRBV7-9 and J usage is TRBJ1-2; D call uncertain. Germline-derived CDR1 and CDR2 are SEHNR and FQNEAQ (reference sequence). Trimming pared 5 bases from V and 6 bases from J, leaving 25 bases between. The CDR3 sequence is 17 residues long. The CDR3 region is CASSPLSIVGRTNGYTF. The DNA of the CDR3 is TGTGCCAGCAGCCCGTTAAGCATCGTGGGGAGGACGAATGGCTACACCTTC.

The chain recombines TRBV7-9 with TRBJ2-1, with a tentative D call TRBD2 (6 bases). The CDR3 loop spans 16 amino acids. The germline gives CDR1 SEHNR, CDR2 FQNEAQ (reference sequence). Deletions cut 1 base from V and 1 base from J, with 11 bases between. The CDR3 loop is CASSLVVAGSYNEQFF. CDR3 coding DNA: TGTGCCAGCAGCTTAGTAGTGGCGGGGTCCTACAATGAGCAGTTCTTC.

The chain is built from TRBV12-5 and TRBJ1-2; 9 bases match TRBD1. The germline V gene has CDR1 LGHNT and CDR2 FRNRAP. CDR3 length: 15 amino acids. After removal of 2 bases from V and 3 bases from J, the junction contained 4 bases not matched to a gene. In nucleotides, the CDR3 is TGTGCTAGTGGTTTGACAGGGGGCGAGGACTATGGCTACACCTTC. It specifies CASGLTGGEDYGYTF. The whole variable domain, remainder taken from reference TRBV12-5 and TRBJ1-2, is DARVTQTPRHKVTEMGQEVTMRCQPILGHNTVFWYRQTMMQGLELLAYFRNRAPLDDSGMPKDRFSAEMPDATLATLKIQPSEPRDSAVYFCASGLTGGEDYGYTFGSGTRLTVV.

This clone was seen only a few times. The chain employs TRBV2 and TRBJ1-5, with TRBD1 matching 8 bases. The V segment lost 6 bases and the J segment 2 bases; nucleotides outside the gene matches: 3. The CDR3 length is 14 residues. Germline CDR1 is SNHLY and CDR2 is FYNNEI. This chain's CDR3 is CASSAQGGNQPQHF. CDR3 DNA: TGTGCCAGCAGCGCACAGGGGGGCAATCAGCCCCAGCATTTT.